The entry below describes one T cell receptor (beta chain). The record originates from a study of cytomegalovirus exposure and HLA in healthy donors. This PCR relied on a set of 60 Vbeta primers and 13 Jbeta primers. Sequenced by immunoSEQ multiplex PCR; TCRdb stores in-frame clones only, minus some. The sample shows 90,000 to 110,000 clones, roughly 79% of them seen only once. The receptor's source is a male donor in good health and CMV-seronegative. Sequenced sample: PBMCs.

CDR3 bases: TGCGCCAGCAGCTTAGCGGGAGGCCAGTACTCCTACGAGCAGTACTTC. This gives the protein CASSLAGGQYSYEQYF. This chain joins TRBV5-1 and TRBJ2-7; TRBD2 aligns across 9 bases. This CDR3 has 16 amino acids. Trimming at V came to 2 bases and at J to 0 bases, leaving 6 bases not matched to a gene. Germline CDR1 and CDR2: SGHRS and YFSETQ.